The 10 T cell receptor beta chains given below trace back to one sample, sequenced in a study of T cell repertoires in cytomegalovirus infection. TCRdb recomputed calls from the reads with MiXCR, one row per CDR3 protein. The table lists some 320,000 distinct CDR3 sequences, just under 30% of them singletons. What these receptors recognize is not known. This material consisted of cultured PBMCs, taken from culture after CMV antigen stimulation. The origin of the receptors is a human donor in good health (CMV status not recorded). Some clones in this sample may be carry-over from other donors' samples.

This clonotype was recorded many times. The rearrangement joins TRBV7-2 to TRBJ2-2; tentatively, D is TRBD2 (5 bases). V lost 5 bases, J lost 3 bases, and 13 bases lay in between. This CDR3 contains 15 residues. CDR1 SGHTA and CDR2 FQGNSA come from the germline V gene. Written as DNA, the CDR3 is TGTGCCAGCAGCCGCGCCGGGGTACACACCGGGGAGCTGTTTTTT. Protein: CASSRAGVHTGELFF.

About this clonotype: Sequence at one end of the junction differs from germline and may be a read error. This chain connects TRBV18 to TRBJ1-2, with no clear D. The germline CDR1 and CDR2 sequences are KGHSH and LQKENI. There are 8 residues in the CDR3. CDR3 sequence (DNA): TGTGCCAGCTCACAAGGGAACTTC. Amino acids: CASSQGNF.

The rearrangement links TRBV27 to TRBJ1-5; the match to TRBD1 covers 10 bases. From germline, CDR1 is MNHEY and CDR2 SMNVEV (reference sequence). The CDR3 extends over 15 amino acids. V lost 5 bases to trimming and J lost 6 bases; unmatched junction nucleotides: 7. CDR3 sequence reads: CASSAGQGVGQPQHF. Here the CDR3 DNA reads TGTGCCAGCAGTGCTGGACAGGGGGTCGGTCAGCCCCAGCATTTT.

The rearrangement links TRBV20-1 to TRBJ2-3, with TRBD2 matching 7 bases. Looked up from germline, CDR1 is DFQATT and CDR2 is SNEGSKA (reference sequence). The CDR3 has 17 amino acids. With 4 bases clipped from V and 1 base from J, the junction kept 14 bases outside the gene matches. Here the CDR3 DNA reads TGCAGTGCTACATGGATGAAGAGCGGGGTTGGCACAGATACGCAGTATTTT. Amino acids: CSATWMKSGVGTDTQYF.

This chain uses TRBV10-3 with TRBJ2-7; D call uncertain. Germline V gene data show CDR1 as ENHRY and CDR2 as SYGVKD. This CDR3 spans 13 amino acids. V lost 4 bases and J lost 2, with 9 bases in between. The CDR3 DNA follows: TGTGCCATCAGTGGACGTCGGCCCTACGAGCAGTACTTC. This codes for CAISGRRPYEQYF.

This clonotype appeared once. The CDR3 nucleotides read TGCGCCAGCAGCCGATACGGGACCCTTCGCTACAATGAGCAGTTCTTC. Protein: CASSRYGTLRYNEQFF. The V and J genes are TRBV4-1 and TRBJ2-1; D possibly matches TRBD1 or TRBD2 (5 bases each). Looked up from germline, CDR1 is MGHRA and CDR2 is YSYEKL. V shed 4 bases and J shed 3 bases, with 16 bases lying between them. The CDR3 sequence is 16 residues long.

The chain combines TRBV29-1 with TRBJ1-1; the D gene is possibly TRBD1 (6 bases). The CDR3 loop spans 13 amino acids. Germline V gives CDR1 SQVTM, CDR2 ANQGSEA. V dropped 7 bases and J dropped 1 base, with 13 bases sitting between them. CDR3 coding DNA: TGCAGCGGAAGGGGGTTAGGGAACACTGAAGCTTTCTTT. It codes for CSGRGLGNTEAFF.

This clonotype was seen many times. The V and J genes are TRBV20-1 and TRBJ2-4, with D perhaps matching TRBD1 or TRBD2 (5 bases each). V lost 3 bases and J 3 bases, leaving 9 bases between the germline ends. Germline V gene lookup returns CDR1 DFQATT and CDR2 SNEGSKA (reference sequence). The CDR3 extends over 13 amino acids. CDR3 region: CSASSDSKNIQYF. As DNA, the CDR3 is TGCAGTGCTAGTAGCGACAGCAAAAACATTCAGTACTTC.

The sample holds a few counts of this clonotype. V and J are TRBV20-1 and TRBJ2-1; 13 positions match TRBD2. Germline CDR1 reads DFQATT; CDR2 reads SNEGSKA (reference sequence). This CDR3 comprises 17 residues. Trimming took 7 bases from V and 5 from J; bases not matched to a gene: 14. DNA for the CDR3: TGCAGTGAATCTGGACTAGCGGGAGATCTTGTGGACAATGAGCAGTTCTTC. Translation gives CSESGLAGDLVDNEQFF.

The chain recombines TRBV4-1 with TRBJ2-3; D possibly uses TRBD1 or TRBD2 (5 bases each). This CDR3 is 15 amino acids long. Trimming stripped 8 bases from V and 4 bases from J, with 19 bases between. CDR1 MGHRA and CDR2 YSYEKL come from the germline V gene. CDR3 coding DNA: TGCGCCAGCCGTGGGGACCAGACAACAGCAGATACGCAGTATTTT. Amino acid sequence: CASRGDQTTADTQYF.